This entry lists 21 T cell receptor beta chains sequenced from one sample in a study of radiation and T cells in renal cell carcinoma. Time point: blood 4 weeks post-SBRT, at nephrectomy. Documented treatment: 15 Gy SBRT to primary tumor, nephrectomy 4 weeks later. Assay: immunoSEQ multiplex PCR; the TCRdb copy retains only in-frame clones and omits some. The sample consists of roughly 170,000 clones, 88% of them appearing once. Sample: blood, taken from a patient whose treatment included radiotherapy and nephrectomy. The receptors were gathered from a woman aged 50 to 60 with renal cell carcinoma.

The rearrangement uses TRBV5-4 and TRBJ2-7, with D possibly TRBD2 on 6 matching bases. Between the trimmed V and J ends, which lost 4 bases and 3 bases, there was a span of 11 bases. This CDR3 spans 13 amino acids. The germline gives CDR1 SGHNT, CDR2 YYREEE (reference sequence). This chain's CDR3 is CASSPRLDYEQYF. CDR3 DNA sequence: TGTGCCAGCAGCCCCCGACTAGACTACGAGCAGTACTTC.

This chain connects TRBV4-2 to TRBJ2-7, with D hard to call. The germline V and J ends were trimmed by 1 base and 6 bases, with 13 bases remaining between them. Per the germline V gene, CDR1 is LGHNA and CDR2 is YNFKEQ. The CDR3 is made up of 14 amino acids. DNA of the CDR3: TGTGCCAGCAGCCAAGGGAATTTTTTGAGCGAGCAGTACTTC. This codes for CASSQGNFLSEQYF.

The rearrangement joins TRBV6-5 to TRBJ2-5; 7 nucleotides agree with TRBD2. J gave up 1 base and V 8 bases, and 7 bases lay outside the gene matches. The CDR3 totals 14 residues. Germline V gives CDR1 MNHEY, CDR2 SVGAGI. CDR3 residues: CASSRGGTQETQYF. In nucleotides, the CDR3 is TGTGCCAGCTCCCGCGGGGGAACCCAAGAGACCCAGTACTTC.

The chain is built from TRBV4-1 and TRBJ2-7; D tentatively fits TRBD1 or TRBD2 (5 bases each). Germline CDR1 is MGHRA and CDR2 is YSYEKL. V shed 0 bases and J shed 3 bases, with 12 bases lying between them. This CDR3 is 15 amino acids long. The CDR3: CASSQDPGGSYEQYF. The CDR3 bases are TGCGCCAGCAGCCAAGACCCTGGGGGAAGCTACGAGCAGTACTTC.

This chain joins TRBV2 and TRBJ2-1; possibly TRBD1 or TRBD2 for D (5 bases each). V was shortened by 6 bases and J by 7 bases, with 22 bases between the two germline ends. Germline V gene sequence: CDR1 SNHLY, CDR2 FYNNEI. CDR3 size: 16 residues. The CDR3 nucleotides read TGTGCCAGCAGCACCAGAAGGGACCCCACGCGGAATGAGCAGTTCTTC. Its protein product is CASSTRRDPTRNEQFF.

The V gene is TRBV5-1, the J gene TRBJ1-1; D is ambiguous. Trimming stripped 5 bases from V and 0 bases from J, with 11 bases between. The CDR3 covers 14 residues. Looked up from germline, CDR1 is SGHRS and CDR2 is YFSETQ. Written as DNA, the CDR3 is TGCGCCAGCAGTCCTGGGTCCATGAACACTGAAGCTTTCTTT. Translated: CASSPGSMNTEAFF.

The DNA of the CDR3 is TGTGCCAGCAGCTCCGGGGGGGGAGATAATGAAAAACTGTTTTTT. Translating it yields CASSSGGGDNEKLFF. J is TRBJ1-4 and V is TRBV9; D is possibly TRBD1 (5 bases). Germline assignment: CDR1 SGDLS and CDR2 YYNGEE. V gave up 4 bases and J gave up 4 bases, with 14 bases separating them. This CDR3 region has 15 residues.

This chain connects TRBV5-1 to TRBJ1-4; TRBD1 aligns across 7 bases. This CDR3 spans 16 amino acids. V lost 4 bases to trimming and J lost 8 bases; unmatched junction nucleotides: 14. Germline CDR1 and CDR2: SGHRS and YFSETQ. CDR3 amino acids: CASSPAAGQAREKLFF. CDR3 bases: TGCGCCAGCAGCCCGGCCGCTGGACAGGCTAGGGAAAAACTGTTTTTT.

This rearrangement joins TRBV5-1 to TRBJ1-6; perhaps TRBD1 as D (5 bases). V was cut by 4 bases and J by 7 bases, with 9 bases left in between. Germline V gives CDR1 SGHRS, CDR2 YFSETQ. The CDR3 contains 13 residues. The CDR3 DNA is TGCGCCAGCAGCCTGGGGGGGAATTCACCCCTCCACTTT. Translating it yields CASSLGGNSPLHF.

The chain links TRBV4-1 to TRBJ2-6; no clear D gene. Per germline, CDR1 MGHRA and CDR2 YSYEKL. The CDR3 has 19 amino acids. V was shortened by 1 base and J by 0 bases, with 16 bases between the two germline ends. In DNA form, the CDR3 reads TGCGCCAGCAGCCAAGGCCGAGCATATCGAAGCTCTGGGGCCAACGTCCTGACTTTC. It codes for CASSQGRAYRSSGANVLTF.

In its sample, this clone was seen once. The CDR3 DNA reads TGTGCCAGTAGGTACAGGGGAGCTAATGAAAAACTGTTTTTT. The encoded protein is CASRYRGANEKLFF. The chain links TRBV19 to TRBJ1-4; TRBD1 agrees at 7 bases. J was trimmed by 3 bases and V by 6 bases; bases with no gene match: 4. Germline CDR1 reads LNHDA; CDR2 reads SQIVND (reference sequence). CDR3 length equals 14 residues. Filled out from reference TRBV19 and TRBJ1-4, the complete variable domain reads DGGITQSPKYLFRKEGQNVTLSCEQNLNHDAMYWYRQDPGQGLRLIYYSQIVNDFQKGDIAEGYSVSREKKESFPLTVTSAQKNPTAFYLCASRYRGANEKLFFGSGTQLSVL.

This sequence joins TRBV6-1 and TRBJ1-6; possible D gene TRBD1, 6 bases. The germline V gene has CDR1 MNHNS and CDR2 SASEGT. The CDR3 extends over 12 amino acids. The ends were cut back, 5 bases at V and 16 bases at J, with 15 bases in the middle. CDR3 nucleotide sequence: TGTGCCAGCAGTCCCGGGACAAATTCTCTCCACTTT. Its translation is CASSPGTNSLHF.

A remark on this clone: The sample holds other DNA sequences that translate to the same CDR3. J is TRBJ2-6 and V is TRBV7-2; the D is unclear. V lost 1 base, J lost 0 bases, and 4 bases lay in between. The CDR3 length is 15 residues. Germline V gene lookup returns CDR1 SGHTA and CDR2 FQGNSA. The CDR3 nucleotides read TGTGCCAGCAGCTTAGTTAGCTCTGGGGCCAACGTCCTGACTTTC. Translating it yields CASSLVSSGANVLTF.

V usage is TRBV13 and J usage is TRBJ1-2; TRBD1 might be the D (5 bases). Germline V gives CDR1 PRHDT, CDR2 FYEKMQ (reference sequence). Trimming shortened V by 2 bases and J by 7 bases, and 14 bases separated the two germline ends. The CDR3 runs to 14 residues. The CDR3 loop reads CASSLSGRAIGYTF. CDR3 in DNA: TGTGCCAGCAGCTTAAGTGGCAGGGCCATTGGCTACACCTTC.

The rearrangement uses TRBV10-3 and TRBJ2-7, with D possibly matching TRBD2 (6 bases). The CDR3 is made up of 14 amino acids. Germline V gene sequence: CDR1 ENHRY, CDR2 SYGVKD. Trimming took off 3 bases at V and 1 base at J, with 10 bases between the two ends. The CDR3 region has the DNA TGTGCCATCAGTGATCGGGACTCTTCCTACGAGCAGTACTTC. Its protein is CAISDRDSSYEQYF.

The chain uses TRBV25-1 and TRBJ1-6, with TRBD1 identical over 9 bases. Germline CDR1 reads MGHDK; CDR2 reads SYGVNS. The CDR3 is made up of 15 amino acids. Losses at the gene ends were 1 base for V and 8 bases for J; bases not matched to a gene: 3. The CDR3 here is CASSEFWDRDSPLHF. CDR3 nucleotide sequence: TGTGCCAGCAGTGAATTCTGGGACAGGGATTCACCCCTCCACTTT. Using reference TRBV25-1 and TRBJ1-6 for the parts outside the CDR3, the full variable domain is EADIYQTPRYLVIGTGKKITLECSQTMGHDKMYWYQQDPGMELHLIHYSYGVNSTEKGDLSSESTVSRIRTEHFPLTLESARPSHTSQYLCASSEFWDRDSPLHFGNGTRLTVT.

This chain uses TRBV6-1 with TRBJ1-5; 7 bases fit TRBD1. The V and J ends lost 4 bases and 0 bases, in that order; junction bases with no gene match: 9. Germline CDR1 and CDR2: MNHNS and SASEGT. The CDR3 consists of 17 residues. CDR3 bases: TGTGCCAGCAGTGGTGACAGGGAAGTCCCTAGCAATCAGCCCCAGCATTTT. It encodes CASSGDREVPSNQPQHF.

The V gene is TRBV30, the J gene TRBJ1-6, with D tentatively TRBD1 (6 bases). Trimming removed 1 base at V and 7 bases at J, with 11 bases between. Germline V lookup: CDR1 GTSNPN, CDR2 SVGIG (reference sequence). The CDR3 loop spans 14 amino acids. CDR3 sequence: CAWSADRVNSPLHF. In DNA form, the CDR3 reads TGTGCCTGGAGTGCGGACAGAGTGAATTCACCCCTCCACTTT.

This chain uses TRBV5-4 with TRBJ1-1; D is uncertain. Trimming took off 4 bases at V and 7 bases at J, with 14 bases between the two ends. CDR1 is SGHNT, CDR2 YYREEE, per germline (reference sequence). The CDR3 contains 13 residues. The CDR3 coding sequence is TGTGCCAGCAGCCAAGTGTACGGAGGTGAAGCTTTCTTT. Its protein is CASSQVYGGEAFF. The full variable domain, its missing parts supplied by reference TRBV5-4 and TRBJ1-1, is ETGVTQSPTHLIKTRGQQVTLRCSSQSGHNTVSWYQQALGQGPQFIFQYYREEENGRGNFPPRFSGLQFPNYSSELNVNALELDDSALYLCASSQVYGGEAFFGQGTRLTVV.

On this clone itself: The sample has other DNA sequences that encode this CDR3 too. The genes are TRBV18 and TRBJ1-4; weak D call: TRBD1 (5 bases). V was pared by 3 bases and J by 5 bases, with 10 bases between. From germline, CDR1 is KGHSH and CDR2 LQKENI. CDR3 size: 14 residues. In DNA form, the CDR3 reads TGTGCCAGCTCACCGGCAGGGATAAATGAAAAACTGTTTTTT. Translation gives CASSPAGINEKLFF.

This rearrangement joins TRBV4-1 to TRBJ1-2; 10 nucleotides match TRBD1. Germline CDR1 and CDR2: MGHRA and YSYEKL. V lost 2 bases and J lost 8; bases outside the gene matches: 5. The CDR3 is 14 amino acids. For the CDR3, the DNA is TGCGCCAGCAGCCAACCGGGACAGGGGTACGGCTACACCTTC. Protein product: CASSQPGQGYGYTF.